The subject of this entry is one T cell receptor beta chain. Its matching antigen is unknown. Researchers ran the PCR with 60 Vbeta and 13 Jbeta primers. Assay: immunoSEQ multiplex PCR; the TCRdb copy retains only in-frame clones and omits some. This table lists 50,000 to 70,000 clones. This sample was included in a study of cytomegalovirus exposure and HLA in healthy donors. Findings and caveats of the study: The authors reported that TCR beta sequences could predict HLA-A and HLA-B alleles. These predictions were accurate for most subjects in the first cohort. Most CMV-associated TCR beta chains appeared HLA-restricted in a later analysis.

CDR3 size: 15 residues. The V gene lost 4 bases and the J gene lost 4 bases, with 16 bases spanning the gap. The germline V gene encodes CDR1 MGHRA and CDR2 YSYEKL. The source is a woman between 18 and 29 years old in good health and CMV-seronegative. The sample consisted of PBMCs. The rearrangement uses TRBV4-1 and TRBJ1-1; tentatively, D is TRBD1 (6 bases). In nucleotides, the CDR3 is TGCGCCAGCAGCCTAATACGTCGGGGGGCCACTGAAGCTTTCTTT. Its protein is CASSLIRRGATEAFF.